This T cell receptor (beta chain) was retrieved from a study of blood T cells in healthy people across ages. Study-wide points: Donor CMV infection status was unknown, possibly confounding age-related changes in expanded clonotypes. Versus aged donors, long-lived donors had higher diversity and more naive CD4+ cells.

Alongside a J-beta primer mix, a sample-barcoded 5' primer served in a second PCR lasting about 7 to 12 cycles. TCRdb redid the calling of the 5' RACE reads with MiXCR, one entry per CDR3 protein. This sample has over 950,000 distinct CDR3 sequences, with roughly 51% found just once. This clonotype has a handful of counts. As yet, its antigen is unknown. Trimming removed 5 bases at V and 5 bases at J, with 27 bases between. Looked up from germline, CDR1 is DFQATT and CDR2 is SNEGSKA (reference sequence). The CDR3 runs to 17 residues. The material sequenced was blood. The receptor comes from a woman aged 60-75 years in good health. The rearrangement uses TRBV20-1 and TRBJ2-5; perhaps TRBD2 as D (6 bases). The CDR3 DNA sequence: TGCAGTGCTCACTGGGAGCTAGCGCACGTCGGTGAGGAGACCCAGTACTTC. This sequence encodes CSAHWELAHVGEETQYF.